This is a list of T cell receptor beta chains from one sample in a study of response to subunit inactivated influenza vaccine. TCRdb recomputed calls from the RT-PCR reads with MiXCR, one row per CDR3 protein. The sample includes 650,000 to 800,000 distinct CDR3 sequences, less than 20% of them seen just once. The input for sequencing was PBMCs from blood, taken about 5 days after vaccination. These receptors all stem from a man aged 45-65 years who received an inactivated influenza vaccine. Each CDR3 is given with its conserved first and last residue. The order of the fields is V gene, D gene, clone size, J gene, CDR3 DNA, CDR3 protein. A D gene is named only where the DNA matches it firmly. The size of a clone is reported for some rows only, either as once, few or many, or as a class for expanded clones.

TRBV2	NA	NA	TRBJ2-1	TGTGCCAGCACAAGGCGATCCTCCTACAATGAGCAGTTCTTC	CASTRRSSYNEQFF
TRBV27	TRBD2	NA	TRBJ2-1	TGTGCCAGCAGTTTATGGGCTAGCGGACTATACAATGAGCAGTTCTTC	CASSLWASGLYNEQFF
TRBV5-1	NA	NA	TRBJ2-7	TGCGCCAGCAGCTTCGATCCGATGTACGAGCAGTACTTC	CASSFDPMYEQYF
TRBV5-1	NA	few	TRBJ2-3	TGCGCCAGCAGCTTGGATCCGGGGGCAGATACGCAGTATTTT	CASSLDPGADTQYF
TRBV20-1	TRBD2	many	TRBJ2-7	TGCAGTGCTAACCCCCTCGGGGGGACCTACGAGCAGTACTTC	CSANPLGGTYEQYF
TRBV15	NA	few	TRBJ2-1	TGTGCCACCAGCAAGAGGGAGGGGGAGGCTGAGCAGTTCTTC	CATSKREGEAEQFF
TRBV16	NA	few	TRBJ1-1	TGTGCCAGCAGCTCAATCGACGCCGGGACAAAGGCTTTCTTT	CASSSIDAGTKAFF
TRBV9	NA	NA	TRBJ2-2	TGTGCCAGCAGCGTAGGGAACTTGAACACCGGGGAGCTGTTTTTT	CASSVGNLNTGELFF
TRBV2	NA	NA	TRBJ1-6	TGTGCCAGCGCGCCCGGGACTCAAGGGGGATCACCCCTCCACTTT	CASAPGTQGGSPLHF
TRBV7-6	NA	few	TRBJ2-3	TGTGCCAGCAGCTTACGAGTGGAAGGTTACACAGATACGCAGTATTTT	CASSLRVEGYTDTQYF
TRBV27	NA	few	TRBJ1-2	TGTGCCAGCAGTTCCTACAGGGACTATGGCTACACCTTC	CASSSYRDYGYTF
TRBV20-1	NA	few	TRBJ2-5	TGCAGTGCTAGAGAGGGCAGTTTAGAGACCCAGTACTTC	CSAREGSLETQYF
TRBV6-5	NA	NA	TRBJ2-1	TGTGCCAGCAGTTATCTGGGCCATCGATACAGGGAAGTTAATGAGCAGTTCTTC	CASSYLGHRYREVNEQFF
TRBV29-1	TRBD2	NA	TRBJ2-7	TGCAGCATTGCGGGAGCCCTAGGGGCGGGAGGACTTCGCGAGCAGTACTTC	CSIAGALGAGGLREQYF
TRBV11-2	TRBD2	NA	TRBJ2-1	TGTGCCAGCAGCTTAGTCCCCCTACTAGCGGGAGGATCGAGCTCCTACAATGAGCAGTTCTTC	CASSLVPLLAGGSSSYNEQFF
TRBV20-1	NA	few	TRBJ1-4	TGCAGTGCTAAGGGGCTGGGGACTAATGAAAAACTGTTTTTT	CSAKGLGTNEKLFF
TRBV29-1	TRBD1	NA	TRBJ2-3	TGCAGCGTTGTACCCGGACAGGGGGCTAGCACAGATACGCAGTATTTT	CSVVPGQGASTDTQYF